The clone carrying this TCR beta chain was seen a handful of times. Antigen: not known. This specimen belongs to a study of T cell repertoires in cytomegalovirus infection. Background on the study: Public TCR beta signatures were indicative of both CMV infection and a matching HLA type.

TCRdb re-analysed the reads in MiXCR, keeping a single row per CDR3 protein. This table holds about 490,000 distinct CDR3 sequences, approximately 26% found once. General study results and limits: HLA-C-restricted CMV clonotypes gave the most frequent clonotype in two of eight donors.

This CDR3 has 15 amino acids. Germline V gene data show CDR1 as ENHRY and CDR2 as SYGVKD. With V trimmed by 6 bases and J by 5 bases, 5 bases remained unmatched. The sequence was collected from a human donor in good health (CMV status not recorded). Some clones in this sample may be carry-over from other donors' samples. Material for sequencing was PBMCs. The chain recombines TRBV10-3 with TRBJ2-3; 13 bases line up with TRBD2. The CDR3 loop reads CAIRPTSGRGDTQYF. The CDR3 region has the DNA TGTGCCATCAGGCCCACTAGCGGGAGGGGAGATACGCAGTATTTT.